The 2 T cell receptor beta chains given below trace back to one sample, sequenced in a study of shared clonotypes between healthy human individuals. Only in-frame clones appear in the TCRdb table, and some are missing; sequencing was by immunoSEQ multiplex PCR. The sample contains roughly 700,000 clones, roughly 91% of which appear only once. Sequencing was carried out using memory CD8+ T cells from PBMCs. Described subset: CD45RO+ cells pooled with CCR7-negative TemRA cells. The receptors originated from a man younger than 35 in good health. Some clones in this sample may be carry-over from other donors' samples.

The count of this clone is one. The rearrangement joins TRBV2 to TRBJ1-5; no clear D. V lost 2 bases, J lost 5 bases, and 7 bases lay in between. There are 13 residues in the CDR3. Germline CDR1 reads SNHLY; CDR2 reads FYNNEI. CDR3 region: CASSEPGDQPQHF. DNA for the CDR3: TGTGCCAGCAGTGAACCCGGGGATCAGCCCCAGCATTTT. The variable domain in full, completed from reference TRBV2 and TRBJ1-5, reads EPEVTQTPSHQVTQMGQEVILRCVPISNHLYFYWYRQILGQKVEFLVSFYNNEISEKSEIFDDQFSVERPDGSNFTLKIRSTKLEDSAMYFCASSEPGDQPQHFGDGTRLSIL.

The CDR3 is CASSPRDREEETQYF. CDR3 DNA sequence: TGTGCCAGCAGCCCCCGGGACAGGGAGGAAGAGACCCAGTACTTC. This chain joins TRBV7-9 and TRBJ2-5, with 9 positions matching TRBD1. Germline V gene data show CDR1 as SEHNR and CDR2 as FQNEAQ (reference sequence). V lost 5 bases and J lost 3; bases outside the gene matches: 7. This CDR3 spans 15 amino acids.